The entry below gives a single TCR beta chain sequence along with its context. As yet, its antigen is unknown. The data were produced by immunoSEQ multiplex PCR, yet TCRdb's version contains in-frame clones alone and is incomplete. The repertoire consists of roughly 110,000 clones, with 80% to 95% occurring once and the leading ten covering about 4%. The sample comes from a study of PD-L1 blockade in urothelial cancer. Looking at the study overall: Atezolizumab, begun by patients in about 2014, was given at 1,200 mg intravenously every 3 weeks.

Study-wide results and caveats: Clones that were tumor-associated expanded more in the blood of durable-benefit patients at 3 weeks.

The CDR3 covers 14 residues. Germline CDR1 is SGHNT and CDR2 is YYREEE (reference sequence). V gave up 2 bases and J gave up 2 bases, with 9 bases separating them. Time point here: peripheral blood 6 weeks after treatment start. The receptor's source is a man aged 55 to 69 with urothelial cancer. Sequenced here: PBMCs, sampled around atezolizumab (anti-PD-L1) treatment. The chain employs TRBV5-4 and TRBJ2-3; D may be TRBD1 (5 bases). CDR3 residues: CASSLAGLTDTQYF. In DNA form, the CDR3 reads TGTGCCAGCAGCTTAGCAGGGCTCACAGATACGCAGTATTTT.